Listed here are 4 T cell receptor beta chains from one sample, sequenced in a study of cytomegalovirus exposure and HLA in healthy donors. PCR involved 60 Vbeta and 13 Jbeta primers. The data were produced by immunoSEQ multiplex PCR, yet TCRdb's version contains in-frame clones alone and is incomplete. The table includes around 130,000 clones, around 77% detected once. Sequencing was carried out using PBMCs. These receptors were taken from a man between 45 and 60 years old in good health and CMV-seronegative.

The chain uses TRBV19 and TRBJ2-4; TRBD1 is a possible D gene (6 bases). The CDR3 consists of 16 residues. V was clipped by 4 bases and J by 0 bases, with 13 bases between them. Germline V gene sequence: CDR1 LNHDA, CDR2 SQIVND (reference sequence). In DNA form, the CDR3 reads TGTGCCAGTAGTAGCGACAGGATTATAGCCAAAAACATTCAGTACTTC. The encoded protein is CASSSDRIIAKNIQYF.

V is TRBV7-9 and J is TRBJ2-1; D remains ambiguous. This CDR3 comprises 14 residues. The V end was cut by 1 base, the J end by 9 bases, with 13 bases between. The germline gives CDR1 SEHNR, CDR2 FQNEAQ (reference sequence). Here the CDR3 reads CASSLVSSYVEQFF. CDR3 DNA: TGTGCCAGCAGCTTAGTGTCCAGTTACGTTGAGCAGTTCTTC.

The chain joins TRBV10-3 to TRBJ2-7; 9 bases are shared with TRBD1. Germline V CDR1 and CDR2: ENHRY, SYGVKD. CDR3 length: 15 amino acids. Losses at the gene ends were 4 bases for V and 0 bases for J; bases not matched to a gene: 4. CDR3 DNA: TGTGCCATCAGTGGGGGGACAGGGAGCTCCTACGAGCAGTACTTC. As protein: CAISGGTGSSYEQYF.

The rearrangement uses TRBV5-8 and TRBJ2-3; tentatively, D is TRBD1 (6 bases). V was pared by 4 bases and J by 0 bases, with 15 bases between. From germline, CDR1 is SGHTS and CDR2 YDEGEE. The CDR3 is 16 amino acids. The CDR3 here is CASSTWQGSSTDTQYF. CDR3 bases: TGTGCCAGCAGCACCTGGCAGGGGTCGAGCACAGATACGCAGTATTTT.